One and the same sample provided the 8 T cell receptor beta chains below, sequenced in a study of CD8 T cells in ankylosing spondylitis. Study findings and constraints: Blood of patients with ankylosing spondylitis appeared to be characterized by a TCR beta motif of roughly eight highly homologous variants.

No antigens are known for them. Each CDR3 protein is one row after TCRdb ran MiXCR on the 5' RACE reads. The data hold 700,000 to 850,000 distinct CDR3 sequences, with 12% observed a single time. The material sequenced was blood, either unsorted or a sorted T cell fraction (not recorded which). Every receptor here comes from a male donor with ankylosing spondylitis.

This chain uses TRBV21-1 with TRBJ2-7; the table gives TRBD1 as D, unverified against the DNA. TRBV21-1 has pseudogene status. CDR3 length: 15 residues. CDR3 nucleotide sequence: TGTGCCAGCACCAACACCCCCTTCAGGGCCTACGAGCAGTACTTC. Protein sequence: CASTNTPFRAYEQYF.

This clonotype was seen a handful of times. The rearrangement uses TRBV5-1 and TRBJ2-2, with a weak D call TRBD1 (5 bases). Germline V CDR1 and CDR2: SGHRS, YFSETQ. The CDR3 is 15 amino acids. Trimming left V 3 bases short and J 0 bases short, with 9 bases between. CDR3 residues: CASSSKTANTGELFF. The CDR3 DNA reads TGCGCCAGCAGCTCAAAGACAGCGAACACCGGGGAGCTGTTTTTT.

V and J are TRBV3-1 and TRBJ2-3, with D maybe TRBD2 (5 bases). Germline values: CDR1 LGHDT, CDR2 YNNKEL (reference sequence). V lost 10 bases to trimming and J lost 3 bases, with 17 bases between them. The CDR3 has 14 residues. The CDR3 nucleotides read TGTGCCACCGGACGGGGTTCCGCTACAGATACGCAGTATTTT. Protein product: CATGRGSATDTQYF.

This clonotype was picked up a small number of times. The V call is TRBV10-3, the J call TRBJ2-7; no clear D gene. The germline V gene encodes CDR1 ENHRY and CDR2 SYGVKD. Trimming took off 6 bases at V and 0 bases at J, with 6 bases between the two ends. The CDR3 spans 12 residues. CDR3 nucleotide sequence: TGTGCCATCAGCCAAAGCTCCTACGAGCAGTACTTC. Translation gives CAISQSSYEQYF.

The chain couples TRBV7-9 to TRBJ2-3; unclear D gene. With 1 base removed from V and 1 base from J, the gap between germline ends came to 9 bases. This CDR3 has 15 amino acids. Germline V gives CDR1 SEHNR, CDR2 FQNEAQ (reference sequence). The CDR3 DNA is TGTGCCAGCAGCTTAGTAAGGCATCGCACAGATACGCAGTATTTT. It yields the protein CASSLVRHRTDTQYF.

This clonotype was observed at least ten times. For the CDR3, the DNA is TGTGCCATCAGTGAGTCGAGGCGGGGTAAATATGACGAGCAGTACTTC. It specifies CAISESRRGKYDEQYF. The V and J genes are TRBV10-3 and TRBJ2-7, with a tentative D call TRBD2 (6 bases). CDR3 length equals 16 residues. V was shortened by 0 bases and J by 5 bases, with 17 bases between the two germline ends. Per the germline V gene, CDR1 is ENHRY and CDR2 is SYGVKD.

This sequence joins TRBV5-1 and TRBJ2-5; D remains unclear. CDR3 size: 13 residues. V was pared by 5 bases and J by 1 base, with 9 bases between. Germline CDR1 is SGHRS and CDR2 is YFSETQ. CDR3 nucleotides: TGCGCCAGCAGGTACGCGATCCAAGAGACCCAGTACTTC. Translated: CASRYAIQETQYF.

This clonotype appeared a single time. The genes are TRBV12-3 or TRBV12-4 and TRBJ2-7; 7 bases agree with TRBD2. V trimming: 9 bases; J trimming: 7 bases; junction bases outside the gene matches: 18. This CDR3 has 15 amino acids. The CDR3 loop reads CASKRGASGTSEQYF. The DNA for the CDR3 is TGTGCCAGTAAAAGAGGGGCTAGCGGAACCTCAGAGCAGTACTTC.